This TCR beta chain was captured in a study of PD-1 blockade in classical Hodgkin lymphoma. At the level of the study: Patients were administered nivolumab (3 mg/kg intravenously) every 2 weeks. Study-wide results and caveats: Only CD4+ TCR diversity, not CD8+, had risen significantly by C4D1. Some patients started nivolumab under 1 year after ASCT, and they were excluded.

A remark on this clone: What it binds is unknown. Its ends do not fully match the called genes, so a read error is possible.

Clones were sequenced by immunoSEQ multiplex PCR, and TCRdb holds only the in-frame ones, with some missing. Among 25,000 to 35,000 clones listed, roughly 83% were seen once. The patients all showed relapse after autologous stem cell transplantation, while their brentuximab vedotin exposure varied. CDR3 size: 14 residues. CDR1 is SGHRS, CDR2 YFSETQ, per germline. The clonotype comes from a human donor with classical Hodgkin lymphoma. The chain couples TRBV5-1 to TRBJ1-5, with TRBD1 as a possible D gene (6 bases). Sequenced material: peripheral blood mononuclear cells (PBMCs), taken before the second cycle of nivolumab. CDR3 bases: TGTGCCAGCAGTCGCCGGACAGCCAGGGAGCCCCAGCATTTT. It encodes CASSRRTAREPQHF.